This T cell receptor beta chain was documented in a study of cytomegalovirus exposure and HLA in healthy donors. The method was immunoSEQ multiplex PCR; TCRdb's version includes in-frame clones alone and lacks a portion of them. The sample shows fewer than 130,000 clones, 85% to 90% of them seen only once. The CDR3 spans 13 residues. V was cut by 7 bases and J by 2 bases, with 12 bases left in between. Germline-derived CDR1 and CDR2 are SGHAT and FQNNGV. Sequencing was performed on PBMCs. The sequence derives from a young woman in good health and CMV-seropositive. This chain uses TRBV11-2 with TRBJ2-7, with D possibly matching TRBD2 (7 bases). The CDR3, as DNA: TGTGCCAGCACAAGGGGGGGAACCTACGAGCAGTACTTC. Translated: CASTRGGTYEQYF.